This passage covers 27 T cell receptor beta chains from one sample sequenced in a study of Graves' ophthalmopathy and Graves' hyperthyroidism (dated by TCRdb to about 2018). The sequencer was an Illumina HiSeq 2000. For repertoire sequencing, TCR beta CDR3 regions were amplified from RNA transcripts. A first-round RT-PCR used HTBI primers with the Qiagen OneStep RT-PCR kit, followed by a second-round multiplex PCR, size selection and purification. Clones were called with MiXCR by TCRdb after fastp trimmed the public reads at Q25, and only in-frame beta chains were retained. One record per CDR3 amino acid sequence lists the most common genes and DNA. This sample is represented by around 1.1 million distinct CDR3 sequences; about 36% of them were singletons. The ten largest clonotypes hold around 10% of the sample. Source material: peripheral blood or thyroid tissue (not recorded which). Receptors originate from an adult man with Graves' hyperthyroidism.

This clonotype was found many times. The chain recombines TRBV24-1 with TRBJ1-2; D call uncertain. V was clipped by 3 bases and J by 3 bases, with 10 bases between them. CDR1 and CDR2 (germline): KGHDR, SFDVKD. The CDR3 spans 14 residues. The CDR3 loop reads CATSDGHRHYGYTF. The CDR3 nucleotides read TGTGCCACCAGTGATGGTCACCGACACTATGGCTACACCTTC.

On this clonotype itself: This sequence may be a read error, since a much larger clone differs from it by one base. The chain is built from TRBV5-4 and TRBJ2-7; 8 bases are a match to TRBD1. The DNA end favors TRBJ2-5, so the J call may be wrong. In germline, CDR1 is SGHNT, CDR2 YYREEE (reference sequence). The CDR3 extends over 15 amino acids. The CDR3 nucleotides are TGTGCCAACAGCTTGATGCAGGGGGACAGGGAGACCCAGTACTTC. Translating gives CANSLMQGDRETQYF.

This clonotype was seen at least ten times. The chain employs TRBV19 and TRBJ2-5; D is possibly TRBD1 (5 bases). With 5 bases removed from V and 1 base from J, the gap between germline ends came to 14 bases. Looked up from germline, CDR1 is LNHDA and CDR2 is SQIVND (reference sequence). The CDR3 is 15 residues long. In DNA, the CDR3 is TGTGCCAGTAGTTCCCGACAGACTTTCCAAGAGACCCAGTACTTC. Translating gives CASSSRQTFQETQYF.

This chain connects TRBV20-1 to TRBJ1-5; the match to TRBD1 covers 10 bases. Germline V CDR1 and CDR2: DFQATT, SNEGSKA (reference sequence). Losses at the gene ends were 5 bases for V and 9 bases for J; bases not matched to a gene: 13. The CDR3 has 15 residues. The CDR3 region has the DNA TGCAGTGCTCTGCCCGGGACAGGGGACGTATGGCCCCAGCATTTT. Translation gives CSALPGTGDVWPQHF.

The gene calls are TRBV2 and TRBJ2-7; TRBD2 is a possible D gene (5 bases). Trimming stripped 4 bases from V and 4 bases from J, with 14 bases between. CDR3 length: 14 residues. In germline, CDR1 is SNHLY, CDR2 FYNNEI. As DNA, the CDR3 is TGTGCCAGCAGTGGTCGGCTAGCTGGATACGAGCAGTACTTC. Amino acids: CASSGRLAGYEQYF. Complete variable domain (other parts from reference TRBV2 and TRBJ2-7): EPEVTQTPSHQVTQMGQEVILRCVPISNHLYFYWYRQILGQKVEFLVSFYNNEISEKSEIFDDQFSVERPDGSNFTLKIRSTKLEDSAMYFCASSGRLAGYEQYFGPGTRLTVT.

This clonotype was seen many times. This chain connects TRBV15 to TRBJ2-5, with TRBD1 matching over 7 bases. With 1 base clipped from V and 7 bases from J, the junction kept 15 bases outside the gene matches. CDR3 length: 17 residues. Germline lookup yields CDR1 LNHNV and CDR2 YYDKDF (reference sequence). CDR3 DNA sequence: TGTGCCACCAGCAGAGTTTCTAGTTTAGCAGGGGGTTGGACCCAGTACTTC. This translates into CATSRVSSLAGGWTQYF.

This clonotype was counted at least ten times. CDR3 loop: CASSTGQGAQADTGELFF. In DNA form, the CDR3 reads TGTGCCAGTAGTACCGGACAGGGGGCGCAGGCTGACACCGGGGAGCTGTTTTTT. V and J are TRBV19 and TRBJ2-2; 11 positions match TRBD1. Germline CDR1 is LNHDA and CDR2 is SQIVND (reference sequence). The CDR3 has 18 amino acids. V lost 4 bases and J lost 3; bases outside the gene matches: 10.

There are many counts of this clonotype. The chain is built from TRBV19 and TRBJ2-2; D may match TRBD1 or TRBD2 (5 bases each). From germline, CDR1 is LNHDA and CDR2 SQIVND (reference sequence). There are 16 residues in the CDR3. Trimming removed 7 bases from V and 4 bases from J, with 19 bases in between. The CDR3 nucleotides read TGTGCCAGTACCTTAACCGGGACCGCAATCACCGGGGAGCTGTTTTTT. Amino acid sequence: CASTLTGTAITGELFF.

The sample holds many counts of this clonotype. The V gene is TRBV7-8, the J gene TRBJ1-6; 7 bases line up with TRBD1. This CDR3 has 17 amino acids. CDR1 and CDR2 from the germline V gene are SGHVS and FQNEAQ. The V and J ends lost 5 bases and 9 bases, in that order; junction bases with no gene match: 16. CDR3 sequence (DNA): TGTGCCAGCAGCCTCATTTCGGGACAGACTTCTAGTTCACCCCTCCACTTT. Translated, it gives CASSLISGQTSSSPLHF.

This clonotype was seen repeatedly, ten times or more. This rearrangement joins TRBV7-9 to TRBJ2-5; D gene ambiguous. V lost 0 bases and J lost 3, with 11 bases in between. CDR3 length equals 15 residues. Germline V gives CDR1 SEHNR, CDR2 FQNEAQ (reference sequence). In nucleotides, the CDR3 is TGTGCCAGCAGCTTAGCCTTGCGGAATAAAGAGACCCAGTACTTC. It translates to CASSLALRNKETQYF. Together with reference TRBV7-9 and TRBJ2-5, the CDR3 gives the full variable domain: DTGVSQNPRHKITKRGQNVTFRCDPISEHNRLYWYRQTLGQGPEFLTYFQNEAQLEKSRLLSDRFSAERPKGSFSTLEIQRTEQGDSAMYLCASSLALRNKETQYFGPGTRLLVL.

The chain recombines TRBV7-9 with TRBJ1-4, with a tentative D call TRBD1 (5 bases). Trimming stripped 2 bases from V and 0 bases from J, with 16 bases between. Per the germline V gene, CDR1 is SEHNR and CDR2 is FQNEAQ (reference sequence). The CDR3 covers 18 residues. The CDR3 region has the DNA TGTGCCAGCAGCTTATCGGCAGGGACGGGCGCAACTAATGAAAAACTGTTTTTT. Encoded protein: CASSLSAGTGATNEKLFF.

This clonotype occurred many times. This chain uses TRBV19 with TRBJ1-5; D gene ambiguous. V lost 10 bases to trimming and J lost 1 base, with 14 bases between them. In germline, CDR1 is LNHDA, CDR2 SQIVND (reference sequence). The CDR3 has 14 residues. The CDR3 DNA reads as TGTGCCACCACCCATCTCTCCAGCAATCAGCCCCAGCATTTT. Its translation is CATTHLSSNQPQHF.

The gene calls are TRBV6-5 and TRBJ2-7; D not certain. Germline CDR1 reads MNHEY; CDR2 reads SVGAGI. V was cut by 2 bases and J by 7 bases, with 12 bases left in between. The CDR3 is made up of 13 amino acids. The CDR3 is CASSYIRAAEQYF. The CDR3 DNA follows: TGTGCCAGCAGTTACATACGGGCGGCGGAGCAGTACTTC.

In the case of this clonotype: This clone may be a read error of a much larger clone one base away. The chain links TRBV5-4 to TRBJ1-3; D is possibly TRBD1 (5 bases). Deletions cut 1 base from V and 4 bases from J, with 12 bases between. Germline V gives CDR1 SGHNT, CDR2 YYREEE (reference sequence). The CDR3 totals 15 residues. The CDR3 DNA reads TGTGCCAGCAGCTTGACCGGGACGGGAGGAAACACCATATATTTT. As protein: CASSLTGTGGNTIYF. Full variable domain (remainder filled in from reference TRBV5-4 and TRBJ1-3): ETGVTQSPTHLIKTRGQQVTLRCSSQSGHNTVSWYQQALGQGPQFIFQYYREEENGRGNFPPRFSGLQFPNYSSELNVNALELDDSALYLCASSLTGTGGNTIYFGEGSWLTVV.

This clonotype was recorded a few times. The chain carries TRBV5-4 and TRBJ1-3; D uncertain. The CDR3 extends over 14 amino acids. Germline CDR1 reads SGHNT; CDR2 reads YYREEE (reference sequence). V lost 7 bases and J 2 bases, leaving 13 bases between the germline ends. The CDR3, as DNA: TGTGCCAGCGAAAAAATGGAGGCTGGAAACACCATATATTTT. Translating it yields CASEKMEAGNTIYF.

This clonotype was observed a handful of times. The CDR3: CASSFRGGTDTQYF. For the CDR3, the DNA is TGCGCCAGCAGCTTCCGAGGGGGCACAGATACGCAGTATTTT. This sequence joins TRBV5-1 and TRBJ2-3; possibly TRBD1 or TRBD2 for D (5 bases each). The CDR3 length is 14 residues. Germline CDR1 SGHRS, CDR2 YFSETQ. Trimming removed 2 bases from V and 1 base from J, with 8 bases in between.

DNA for the CDR3: TGTGCCAGCAGCTTAGGGGCTGGAGCATTTGGGGAGACCCAGTACTTC. Translated, it gives CASSLGAGAFGETQYF. The rearrangement uses TRBV7-9 and TRBJ2-5; D ambiguous. The CDR3 runs to 16 residues. Trimming pared 1 base from V and 5 bases from J, leaving 17 bases between. The germline gives CDR1 SEHNR, CDR2 FQNEAQ (reference sequence).

Ten or more counts support this clonotype. The chain is built from TRBV10-3 and TRBJ1-4; D ambiguous. Trimming took 4 bases from V and 0 from J, leaving 9 bases between them. This CDR3 spans 15 amino acids. Germline V gene data show CDR1 as ENHRY and CDR2 as SYGVKD. The CDR3 DNA is TGTGCCATCAGTGGGGAGGCCGCAACTAATGAAAAACTGTTTTTT. Translated: CAISGEAATNEKLFF.

This clonotype was detected ten times or more. The V call is TRBV6-2 or TRBV6-3, the J call TRBJ1-1; D may be TRBD1 (5 bases). V was shortened by 9 bases and J by 3 bases, with 11 bases between the two germline ends. The CDR3 covers 12 residues. Germline V gene lookup returns CDR1 MNHEY and CDR2 SVGEGT. The CDR3 sequence: CASKGEYTEAFF. CDR3 coding DNA: TGTGCCAGTAAAGGGGAGTACACTGAAGCTTTCTTT.

This clonotype was detected ten times or more. The V gene is TRBV20-1, the J gene TRBJ1-1, with D maybe TRBD1 (5 bases). Trimming shortened V by 3 bases and J by 7 bases, and 15 bases separated the two germline ends. CDR3 length: 13 residues. CDR1 is DFQATT, CDR2 SNEGSKA, per germline (reference sequence). CDR3 loop: CSARGGTKIEAFF. In DNA, the CDR3 is TGCAGTGCTAGGGGAGGGACGAAAATTGAAGCTTTCTTT.

This clonotype was detected only a few times. The J gene is TRBJ1-5, the V gene TRBV6-6; 7 nucleotides align to TRBD1. The trim removed 6 bases at V and 0 bases at J, leaving 11 bases unmatched. CDR3 length: 17 residues. Germline CDR1 is MNHNY and CDR2 is SVGAGI (reference sequence). Here the CDR3 reads CASRRGGSDYSNQPQHF. The CDR3 region has the DNA TGTGCCAGCAGGCGAGGGGGCTCCGACTATAGCAATCAGCCCCAGCATTTT.

The chain carries TRBV4-2 and TRBJ2-7, with 7 bases that match TRBD1. With V trimmed by 2 bases and J by 3 bases, 7 bases remained unmatched. Germline CDR1 and CDR2: LGHNA and YNFKEQ. This CDR3 contains 15 residues. CDR3 amino acids: CASSQTQGQFYEQYF. The CDR3 bases are TGTGCCAGCAGCCAAACCCAGGGACAGTTCTACGAGCAGTACTTC.

This clonotype was seen a single time. The junction does not match germline at one end; this may be a read error. The rearrangement joins TRBV7-9 to TRBJ2-2, with D tentatively TRBD2 (5 bases). Germline CDR1 reads SEHNR; CDR2 reads FQNEAQ (reference sequence). The CDR3 is 14 residues long. CDR3 amino acids: CASSPGPDTGELFW. CDR3 sequence (DNA): TGTGCCAGCAGCCCCGGTCCCGACACCGGGGAGCTGTTTTGG. Looking up the rest from reference TRBV7-9 and TRBJ2-2 gives the full variable domain: DTGVSQNPRHKITKRGQNVTFRCDPISEHNRLYWYRQTLGQGPEFLTYFQNEAQLEKSRLLSDRFSAERPKGSFSTLEIQRTEQGDSAMYLCASSPGPDTGELFWGEGSRLTVL.

The chain carries TRBV2 and TRBJ2-5, with TRBD1 matching 9 bases. This CDR3 spans 11 amino acids. V shed 8 bases and J 6 bases; nucleotides not matched to a gene: 1. Germline V gives CDR1 SNHLY, CDR2 FYNNEI. The CDR3 here is CASGTGQTQYF. In DNA, the CDR3 is TGTGCCAGCGGGACAGGGCAGACCCAGTACTTC.

This clonotype turned up a few times. V is TRBV2 and J is TRBJ2-5; possibly TRBD2 for D (6 bases). This CDR3 is 15 amino acids long. V dropped 2 bases and J dropped 5 bases, with 15 bases sitting between them. Germline V lookup: CDR1 SNHLY, CDR2 FYNNEI. The CDR3 DNA sequence: TGTGCCAGCAGTGAATTTCCGGGAGCGTATGAGACCCAGTACTTC. Amino acids: CASSEFPGAYETQYF.

The chain combines TRBV5-6 with TRBJ2-7, with D perhaps TRBD1 or TRBD2 (6 bases each). The CDR3 totals 17 residues. Trimming left V 0 bases short and J 2 bases short, with 18 bases between. From germline, CDR1 is SGHDT and CDR2 YYEEEE. The CDR3 sequence is CASSLEPGARPAYEQYF. CDR3 coding DNA: TGTGCCAGCAGCTTGGAGCCGGGGGCACGCCCCGCCTACGAGCAGTACTTC. Full variable domain (rest looked up from reference TRBV5-6 and TRBJ2-7): DAGVTQSPTHLIKTRGQQVTLRCSPKSGHDTVSWYQQALGQGPQFIFQYYEEEERQRGNFPDRFSGHQFPNYSSELNVNALLLGDSALYLCASSLEPGARPAYEQYFGPGTRLTVT.

In this sample, this clonotype turned up a few times. The chain joins TRBV10-3 to TRBJ1-1, with D possibly TRBD1 on 5 matching bases. Trimming stripped 5 bases from V and 1 base from J, with 5 bases between. CDR3 length: 12 amino acids. CDR1 and CDR2 from the germline V gene are ENHRY and SYGVKD. As DNA, the CDR3 is TGTGCCATCAGTCAGGGGAACACTGAAGCTTTCTTT. Its translation: CAISQGNTEAFF.